The text below deals with one T cell receptor (beta chain). The antigen remains undetermined. The library attached unique molecular identifiers to individual cDNA molecules. One entry per CDR3 protein, called by TCRdb with MiXCR from the RACE reads. The sample carries tens of thousands of distinct CDR3 sequences, roughly 9.1% recorded once. Time point: pre-sensitization, week 0. Specified treatment: therapeutic diphenylcyclopropenone sensitization with weekly scalp DPC. Drawing of blood took place ahead of applying each patch test. The starting material, unfractionated whole blood, was used for total RNA extraction. This specimen comes from a study of human T cells and chemical hapten exposure. Study-wide points: Positively correlated with patch test score were the counts of PT1 expanded TCRs.

Trimming removed 0 bases at V and 10 bases at J, with 16 bases between. The CDR3 sequence is 16 residues long. Germline-derived CDR1 and CDR2 are SGHTA and FQGNSA. Sample: whole blood, taken in connection with sensitization to the hapten diphenylcyclopropenone (DPC). This TCR was recovered from a woman in her thirties or forties with alopecia areata. Some clones in this sample may be carry-over from other donors' samples. The chain employs TRBV7-2 and TRBJ1-6, with no clear D. CDR3 protein: CASSLARHLVGSPLHF. In DNA form, the CDR3 reads TGTGCCAGCAGCTTAGCGAGACATTTGGTAGGCTCACCCCTCCACTTT.